The 25 T cell receptor beta chains reported below all come from one sample, sequenced in a study of blood T cell repertoires in COVID-19. The table came from immunoSEQ multiplex PCR; TCRdb's copy has only in-frame clones and leaves some out. The table has 43,000 or so clones, approximately 88% seen once. What was sequenced was peripheral blood. These receptors were obtained from a man in his 60s with active COVID-19.

The rearrangement uses TRBV7-2 and TRBJ1-1; 8 bases map to TRBD1. This CDR3 has 12 residues. The germline gives CDR1 SGHTA, CDR2 FQGNSA. Trimming cost V 5 bases and J 8 bases; bases outside gene matches: 4. CDR3 amino acids: CASSTTGVEAFF. The CDR3 coding sequence is TGTGCCAGCAGCACGACAGGGGTGGAAGCTTTCTTT.

The chain recombines TRBV6-4 with TRBJ1-2; D call uncertain. V was clipped by 0 bases and J by 7 bases, with 3 bases between them. This CDR3 comprises 11 residues. Germline V lookup: CDR1 MRHNA, CDR2 SNTAGT. Written as DNA, the CDR3 is TGTGCCAGCAGTGACTCGCGTGGCTACACCTTC. Protein sequence: CASSDSRGYTF.

This clone was counted a few times. The chain couples TRBV28 to TRBJ2-7; 11 bases are a match to TRBD2. This CDR3 comprises 15 residues. The V and J ends lost 6 bases and 3 bases, in that order; junction bases with no gene match: 7. The V gene's germline CDR1 is MDHEN and CDR2 SYDVKM. The CDR3 region is CASRIFSGRDYEQYF. The CDR3 DNA is TGTGCCAGCAGGATATTTAGCGGGAGGGACTACGAGCAGTACTTC.

This clone was counted a few times. The rearrangement joins TRBV28 to TRBJ1-3, with a weak D call TRBD1 (5 bases). There are 15 residues in the CDR3. V was cut by 3 bases and J by 0 bases, with 9 bases left in between. CDR1 is MDHEN, CDR2 SYDVKM, per germline. The chain's CDR3 is CASSFAGRSGNTIYF. CDR3 in DNA: TGTGCCAGCAGTTTTGCAGGGCGCTCTGGAAACACCATATATTTT.

The chain is built from TRBV6-6 and TRBJ2-3; 9 bases are shared with TRBD2. This CDR3 comprises 14 residues. With 7 bases clipped from V and 6 bases from J, the junction kept 8 bases outside the gene matches. Germline V lookup: CDR1 MNHNY, CDR2 SVGAGI (reference sequence). The CDR3 DNA reads as TGTGCCAGCACCGCTACTAGCGGGCGCGATACGCAGTATTTT. The encoded protein is CASTATSGRDTQYF.

This chain links TRBV5-6 with TRBJ2-3, with D perhaps matching TRBD2 (6 bases). V dropped 4 bases and J dropped 4 bases, with 7 bases sitting between them. The germline V gene has CDR1 SGHDT and CDR2 YYEEEE. CDR3 size: 12 residues. The CDR3 sequence: CASSPGADTQYF. CDR3 DNA sequence: TGTGCCAGCAGCCCGGGGGCAGATACGCAGTATTTT.

The V and J genes are TRBV7-2 and TRBJ2-1; 13 bases agree with TRBD2. V lost 3 bases, J lost 5 bases, and 7 bases stayed unmatched. The length of the CDR3 is 17 residues. Germline V CDR1 and CDR2: SGHTA, FQGNSA. CDR3 region: CASSFASLAGGDNEQFF. In DNA, the CDR3 is TGTGCCAGCAGCTTCGCGTCACTAGCGGGGGGGGACAATGAGCAGTTCTTC.

V and J are TRBV6-5 and TRBJ2-7; TRBD1 aligns across 9 bases. The CDR3 consists of 13 residues. Germline V lookup: CDR1 MNHEY, CDR2 SVGAGI. Germline trimming cut 6 bases from V and 7 bases from J; bases unmatched to any gene: 7. The CDR3 bases are TGTGCCAGCAGAGCGGGACAGGGCGGAGAGCAGTACTTC. Protein product: CASRAGQGGEQYF.

This clone was detected a few times. The gene calls are TRBV11-2 and TRBJ1-1; TRBD1 matches at 9 bases. CDR3 length: 15 residues. V lost 1 base and J lost 4; bases outside the gene matches: 4. Germline V gene lookup returns CDR1 SGHAT and CDR2 FQNNGV. The CDR3 spells CASSLVGQGTTEAFF. The CDR3 DNA sequence: TGTGCCAGCAGCTTAGTAGGACAGGGGACCACTGAAGCTTTCTTT.

The chain combines TRBV6-1 with TRBJ2-7; TRBD2 matches at 9 bases. Germline V gene lookup returns CDR1 MNHNS and CDR2 SASEGT. The CDR3 runs to 15 residues. The V gene end was trimmed by 3 bases and the J gene end by 3 bases; junction bases not matched to a gene: 6. CDR3 amino acids: CASSDLGLASYEQYF. CDR3 in DNA: TGTGCCAGCAGTGATCTCGGACTAGCGAGCTACGAGCAGTACTTC.

The chain has TRBV3-1 (or the pseudogene TRBV3-2) and TRBJ2-6; no reliable D call. This CDR3 comprises 15 residues. Germline CDR1 and CDR2: LGHDT and YNNKEL (reference sequence). Trimming removed 2 bases at V and 0 bases at J, with 5 bases between. CDR3 protein: CASSQTVSGANVLTF. CDR3 nucleotides: TGTGCCAGCAGCCAAACGGTCTCTGGGGCCAACGTCCTGACTTTC.

V gene TRBV3-1 (or the pseudogene TRBV3-2) combines with J gene TRBJ1-2; the D is unclear. From germline, CDR1 is LGHDT and CDR2 YNNKEL (reference sequence). The CDR3 runs to 11 residues. Trimming took 6 bases from V and 8 from J, leaving 10 bases between them. The CDR3 nucleotides read TGTGCCAGCAGTGATCTATGGGGCTACACCTTC. Its translation is CASSDLWGYTF.

V gene TRBV7-6 combines with J gene TRBJ1-4; TRBD1 is a possible D gene (5 bases). The CDR3 sequence is 15 residues long. CDR1 and CDR2 from the germline V gene are SGHVS and FNYEAQ. V lost 2 bases, J lost 2 bases, and 9 bases lay in between. The CDR3 sequence is CASSLWAGTNEKLFF. The CDR3 DNA follows: TGTGCCAGCAGCTTATGGGCAGGGACTAATGAAAAACTGTTTTTT.

This sequence joins TRBV5-8 and TRBJ2-1, with 8 bases identical to TRBD1. The CDR3 runs to 12 residues. With 3 bases clipped from V and 11 bases from J, the junction kept 4 bases outside the gene matches. Germline V gives CDR1 SGHTS, CDR2 YDEGEE. The CDR3 nucleotides are TGTGCCAGCAGCTGGGGGACAGGCAAGCAGTTCTTC. Amino acids: CASSWGTGKQFF.

This chain links TRBV11-2 with TRBJ2-3; TRBD2 aligns across 7 bases. Germline V CDR1 and CDR2: SGHAT, FQNNGV. This CDR3 contains 16 residues. With 4 bases clipped from V and 2 bases from J, the junction kept 9 bases outside the gene matches. The CDR3 region has the DNA TGTGCCAGCAGCTCAAGAGCGGGGCTGTTCACAGATACGCAGTATTTT. Protein sequence: CASSSRAGLFTDTQYF.

The rearrangement links TRBV24-1 to TRBJ2-4; 10 bases agree with TRBD1. Losses at the gene ends were 3 bases for V and 0 bases for J; bases not matched to a gene: 4. The CDR3 has 17 residues. Germline CDR1 and CDR2: KGHDR and SFDVKD. CDR3 coding DNA: TGTGCCACCAGTGATCCCGGACAGGGGGAAGCCAAAAACATTCAGTACTTC. This gives the protein CATSDPGQGEAKNIQYF.

The CDR3 sequence: CASSIVLQETQYF. CDR3 sequence (DNA): TGTGCCAGTAGTATAGTACTCCAAGAGACCCAGTACTTC. The chain links TRBV19 to TRBJ2-5; D is ambiguous. V dropped 1 base and J dropped 1 base, with 4 bases sitting between them. Germline loops: CDR1 LNHDA, CDR2 SQIVND (reference sequence). The CDR3 contains 13 residues.

Here the CDR3 DNA reads TGTGCCAGCAGTTGGGACAGGCCTTATAATTCACCCCTCCACTTT. It yields the protein CASSWDRPYNSPLHF. The rearrangement joins TRBV6-6 to TRBJ1-6; TRBD1 matches at 8 bases. J gave up 4 bases and V 4 bases, and 3 bases lay outside the gene matches. The CDR3 contains 15 residues. From germline, CDR1 is MNHNY and CDR2 SVGAGI (reference sequence).

The chain combines TRBV19 with TRBJ2-1, with a possible D match to TRBD2 (6 bases). The V gene's germline CDR1 is LNHDA and CDR2 SQIVND (reference sequence). The V gene lost 4 bases and the J gene lost 9 bases, with 16 bases spanning the gap. CDR3 length: 14 amino acids. CDR3 sequence (DNA): TGTGCCAGTAGTACCCCCCGACTAGTGTTTGAGCAGTTCTTC. This codes for CASSTPRLVFEQFF.

The chain couples TRBV6-5 to TRBJ2-7; 10 nucleotides match TRBD2. CDR1 is MNHEY, CDR2 SVGAGI, per germline. Trimming removed 7 bases from V and 0 bases from J; junction bases left unmatched: 6. CDR3 length equals 15 residues. The DNA for the CDR3 is TGTGCCAGCATCCTTAGCGGGGGGTACTCCTACGAGCAGTACTTC. This codes for CASILSGGYSYEQYF.

The rearrangement uses TRBV27 and TRBJ2-3; TRBD1 matches at 10 bases. Germline V CDR1 and CDR2: MNHEY, SMNVEV (reference sequence). This CDR3 region has 15 residues. Trimming took 2 bases from V and 5 from J; bases not matched to a gene: 4. CDR3 bases: TGTGCCAGCAGTTTAAAGGACAGGGGGGGAGATACGCAGTATTTT. Its translation is CASSLKDRGGDTQYF.

The CDR3 coding sequence is TGTGCCAGCAGCCAAACCTCTAGCGGAGATACGCAGTATTTT. Residues: CASSQTSSGDTQYF. The chain links TRBV4-2 to TRBJ2-3, with 7 bases that match TRBD2. With V trimmed by 2 bases and J by 5 bases, 4 bases remained unmatched. The CDR3 has 14 residues. Germline-derived CDR1 and CDR2 are LGHNA and YNFKEQ.

CDR3 DNA: TGTGCCAGCAGTATAGCCGGGACAACGTCTGAAGCTTTCTTT. This encodes CASSIAGTTSEAFF. The chain carries TRBV28 and TRBJ1-1; a possible D gene is TRBD1 (6 bases). V dropped 5 bases and J dropped 6 bases, with 16 bases sitting between them. The V gene's germline CDR1 is MDHEN and CDR2 SYDVKM. This CDR3 contains 14 residues.

The chain employs TRBV7-9 and TRBJ1-1, with TRBD1 matching 8 bases. V lost 3 bases and J lost 1; bases outside the gene matches: 10. This CDR3 is built from 17 residues. Germline CDR1 reads SEHNR; CDR2 reads FQNEAQ (reference sequence). The CDR3 nucleotides read TGTGCCAGCAGCTTTAGTAGTTTGGACAGGGAGAACACTGAAGCTTTCTTT. Encoded protein: CASSFSSLDRENTEAFF.

The chain recombines TRBV6-5 with TRBJ2-5; 10 nucleotides match TRBD1. Germline V gene lookup returns CDR1 MNHEY and CDR2 SVGAGI. Trimming at V came to 6 bases and at J to 3 bases, leaving 1 base not matched to a gene. The CDR3 has 13 amino acids. The CDR3: CASRTGGEETQYF. For the CDR3, the DNA is TGTGCCAGCAGGACAGGGGGCGAAGAGACCCAGTACTTC.